This T cell receptor (beta chain) was recovered during a study of T cells in Graves' hyperthyroidism and ophthalmopathy (dated by TCRdb to the late 2010s). About the full investigation: Peripheral blood was sampled at the time of initial diagnosis, prior to any treatment. To identify distinguishing TCR V-J signatures, a discovery cohort of 100 patients was used, comprising 40 to 45 with Graves' ophthalmopathy and approximately 57 with stable Graves' hyperthyroidism. An independent validation cohort of about 19 hyperthyroidism patients and about 16 patients who later progressed to ophthalmopathy tested prospective prediction of ophthalmopathy. For training and testing, the 100 or so patients in the discovery cohort were randomly divided in a 7:3 ratio. In addition, the study compared T-cell repertoires in thyroid tissue and in blood from roughly 6 Graves' hyperthyroidism patients. Following sampling, methimazole starting at 30 mg daily was given to hyperthyroidism patients, and high-dose intravenous methylprednisolone was given to ophthalmopathy patients. According to the paper, TCR Vbeta CDR3 sequencing was carried out on some 130 peripheral blood samples, which came from 40 to 45 ophthalmopathy, under 80 hyperthyroidism and approximately 17 progressor patients. What the work shows at the level of the full study, not this receptor alone: Ophthalmopathy was separated from stable hyperthyroidism by a 13 V-J signature model, with about 86% sensitivity and 81% to 82% specificity obtained in cross-validation and 80%/75% obtained in testing. No statistical method was used to fix the sample size in advance, and group allocation was not hidden from the investigators. Most expanded thyroid clonotypes (frequency above 0.001) were also found in blood, which suggests that blood repertoires may mirror thyroid immune responses. In validation, the model predicted progression to ophthalmopathy with approximately 71% sensitivity and 72% to 75% specificity, a median of about 6 months before onset.

The trim is 4 bases for V and 1 base for J, with a gap of 15 bases between the germline ends. The CDR3 spans 16 residues, from the cysteine through the phenylalanine. Of all the DNA, just the CDR3 is kept, 48 bases in frame from base 1. From a lookup of the germline V gene, CDR1 and CDR2 are SGHDT and YYEEEE. Ophthalmopathy patients had moderately to severely active disease, Clinical Activity Score of at least 3, NOSPECS grade of at least 4, and duration under 3 months. Patients with uncontrolled infections, other autoimmune diseases, pregnancy or lactation were excluded. Clinical symptoms, serum thyroxine and TRAb, thyroid ultrasound, and orbital computed tomography formed the basis for the diagnoses. PBMCs were isolated from about 9.2 ml of fresh peripheral blood by Ficoll-Paque density gradient centrifugation. Trizol reagent was used to extract total RNA, and RNA quality was then checked on an Agilent 2100 Bioanalyzer.

Amplification of TCR beta CDR3 regions was carried out from RNA transcripts. The TCR CDR3 was subjected to a first round of RT-PCR using the HTBI primer set and the Qiagen OneStep RT-PCR kit. Libraries were constructed in a second round of multiplex PCR, after which size selection and purification were performed. The libraries were sequenced on an Illumina HiSeq2000 using paired-end 100 bp reads. On the study's bioinformatics: SOAPnuke was used to process the raw data, removing reads that contained adapters or uncalled bases, had a mean Phred below 15, or lacked an exact match to the constant primer or identifier. COPE v1.2.5 was used to merge the high-quality paired reads, and each unique nucleotide sequence was defined as a clonotype. MiTCR v1.1 was used to align clonotypes to the IMGT TRBV, TRBD and TRBJ reference segments. The analysis included only V-J combinations with a frequency above 0.0001, which together covered more than 99% of the repertoires. A TCS score was defined as the ratio of F50 (clonal expansion) to E x V (chaos), with BLOSUM62-based TCRdist applied between CDR3 peptides within each V-J. Welch's t-statistics and random forest reduced roughly 500 V-J features to 10 to 15, which were used in a naive Bayes classifier (R e1071). Using fastp at Q25 and MiXCR, TCRdb reprocessed the public reads and kept productive beta chains. Identical CDR3 protein sequences are pooled into one entry, listed with their most common genes and DNA. TCRdb, not the authors, supplied the V and J calls. The sample includes fewer than 700,000 distinct CDR3 sequences, with more than 15% observed a single time. Together, the top ten hold approximately 18% of the sample.

This clonotype was counted only a few times. Its antigen is unknown. No quality values exist for individual bases; no much larger clone is one base distant. The clonotype originates from a woman between 18 and 30 years old with Graves' ophthalmopathy. Material for sequencing was blood. Recombination connected TRBV5-6 to TRBJ2-1; the D gene is perhaps TRBD1 or TRBD2, as each covers 5 bases. The CDR3 protein is CASSRSGRASYNEQFF. The DNA sequence follows: TGTGCCAGCAGCCGGTCGGGGCGGGCTTCCTACAATGAGCAGTTCTTC.